This TCR beta chain came from a study of cytomegalovirus exposure and HLA in healthy donors. Study results and caveats: The study flagged some 170 TCR beta chains as cytomegalovirus-associated. Most TCRs appeared rarely, but some public TCRs recurred in many donors.

Profiling relied on immunoSEQ multiplex PCR, and the TCRdb table lists in-frame clones only, not all of them. The sample includes some 100,000 clones, 88% of them seen just once. V gave up 1 base and J gave up 3 bases, with 13 bases separating them. Germline CDR1 and CDR2: SGHVS and FNYEAQ. The CDR3 spans 16 residues. Turning to this clone: Its antigen is unidentified.

The receptor was derived from a woman between 18 and 29 years old in good health and CMV-seronegative. The sample was PBMCs. The chain combines TRBV7-6 with TRBJ1-5; D might be TRBD1 (6 bases). In nucleotides, the CDR3 is TGTGCCAGCAGCTTAGACGCAGGGGCCTTCAATCAGCCCCAGCATTTT. Translating it yields CASSLDAGAFNQPQHF.